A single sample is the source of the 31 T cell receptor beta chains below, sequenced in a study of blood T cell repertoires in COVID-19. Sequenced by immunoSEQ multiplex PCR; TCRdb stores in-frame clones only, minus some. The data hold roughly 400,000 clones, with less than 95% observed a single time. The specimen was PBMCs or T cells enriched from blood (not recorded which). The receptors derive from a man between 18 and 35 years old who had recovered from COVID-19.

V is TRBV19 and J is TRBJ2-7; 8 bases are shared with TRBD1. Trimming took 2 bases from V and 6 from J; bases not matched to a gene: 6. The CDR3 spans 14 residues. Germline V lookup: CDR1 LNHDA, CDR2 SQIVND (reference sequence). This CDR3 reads CASSIQGAGGEQYF. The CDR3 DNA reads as TGTGCCAGTAGTATACAGGGGGCCGGTGGCGAGCAGTACTTC.

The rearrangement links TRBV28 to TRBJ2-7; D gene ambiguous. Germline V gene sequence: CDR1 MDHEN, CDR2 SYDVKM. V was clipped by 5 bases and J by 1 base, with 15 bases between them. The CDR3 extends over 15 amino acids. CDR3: CASSPPGGRSYEQYF. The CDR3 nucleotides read TGTGCCAGCAGTCCTCCCGGCGGCCGGTCCTACGAGCAGTACTTC.

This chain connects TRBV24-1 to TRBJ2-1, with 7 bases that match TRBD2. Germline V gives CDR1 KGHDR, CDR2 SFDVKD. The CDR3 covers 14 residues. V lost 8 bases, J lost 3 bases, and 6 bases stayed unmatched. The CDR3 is CATKDSGGYNEQFF. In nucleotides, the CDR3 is TGTGCCACCAAAGACTCGGGAGGCTACAATGAGCAGTTCTTC.

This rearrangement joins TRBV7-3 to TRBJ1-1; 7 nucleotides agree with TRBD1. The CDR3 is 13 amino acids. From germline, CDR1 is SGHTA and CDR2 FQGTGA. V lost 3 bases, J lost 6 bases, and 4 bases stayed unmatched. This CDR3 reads CASSFTGVAEAFF. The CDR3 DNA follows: TGTGCCAGCAGCTTTACAGGGGTAGCTGAAGCTTTCTTT. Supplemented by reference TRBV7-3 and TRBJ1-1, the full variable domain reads GAGVSQTPSNKVTEKGKYVELRCDPISGHTALYWYRQSLGQGPEFLIYFQGTGAADDSGLPNDRFFAVRPEGSVSTLKIQRTERGDSAVYLCASSFTGVAEAFFGQGTRLTVV.

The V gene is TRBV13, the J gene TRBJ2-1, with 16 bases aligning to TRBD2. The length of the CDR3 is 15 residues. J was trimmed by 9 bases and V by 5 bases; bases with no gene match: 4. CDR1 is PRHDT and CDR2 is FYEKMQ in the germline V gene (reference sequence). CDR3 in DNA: TGTGCCAGCAGCCCCGGGACTAGCGGGGGGGCTGAGCAGTTCTTC. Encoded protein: CASSPGTSGGAEQFF.

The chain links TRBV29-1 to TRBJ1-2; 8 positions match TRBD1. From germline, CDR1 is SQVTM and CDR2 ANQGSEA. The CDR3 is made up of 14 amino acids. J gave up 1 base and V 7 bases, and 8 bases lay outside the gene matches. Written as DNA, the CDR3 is TGCAGCGGTGGGGACAGGACCTATAACTATGGCTACACCTTC. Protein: CSGGDRTYNYGYTF. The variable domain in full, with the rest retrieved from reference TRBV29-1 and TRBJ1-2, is SAVISQKPSRDICQRGTSLTIQCQVDSQVTMMFWYRQQPGQSLTLIATANQGSEATYESGFVIDKFPISRPNLTFSTLTVSNMSPEDSSIYLCSGGDRTYNYGYTFGSGTRLTVV.

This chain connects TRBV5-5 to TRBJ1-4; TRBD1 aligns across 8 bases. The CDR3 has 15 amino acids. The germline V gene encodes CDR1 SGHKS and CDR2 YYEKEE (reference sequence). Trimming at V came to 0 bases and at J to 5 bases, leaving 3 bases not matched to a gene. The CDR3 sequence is CASSLVGTGNEKLFF. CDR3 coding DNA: TGTGCCAGCAGCTTGGTTGGGACAGGAAATGAAAAACTGTTTTTT.

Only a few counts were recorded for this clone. CDR3 residues: CASSTDRGGGELFF. Written as DNA, the CDR3 is TGTGCCAGCAGTACCGACAGGGGTGGCGGGGAGCTGTTTTTT. V gene TRBV2 combines with J gene TRBJ2-2, with 8 bases lining up with TRBD1. Germline V gives CDR1 SNHLY, CDR2 FYNNEI. Losses at the gene ends were 5 bases for V and 7 bases for J; bases not matched to a gene: 6. This CDR3 is 14 amino acids long.

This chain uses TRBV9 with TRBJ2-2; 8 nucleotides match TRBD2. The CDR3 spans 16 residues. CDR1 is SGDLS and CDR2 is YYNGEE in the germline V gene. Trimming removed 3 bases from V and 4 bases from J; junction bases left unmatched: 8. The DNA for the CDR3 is TGTGCCAGCAGCGCCCGGGAGGGAGGGAGCACCGGGGAGCTGTTTTTT. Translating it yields CASSAREGGSTGELFF.

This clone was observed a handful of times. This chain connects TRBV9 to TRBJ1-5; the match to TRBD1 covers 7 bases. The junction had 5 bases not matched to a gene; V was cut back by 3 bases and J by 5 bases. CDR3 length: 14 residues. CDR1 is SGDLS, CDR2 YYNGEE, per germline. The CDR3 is CASSADRVDQPQHF. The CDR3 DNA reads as TGTGCCAGCAGCGCTGACAGGGTCGATCAGCCCCAGCATTTT.

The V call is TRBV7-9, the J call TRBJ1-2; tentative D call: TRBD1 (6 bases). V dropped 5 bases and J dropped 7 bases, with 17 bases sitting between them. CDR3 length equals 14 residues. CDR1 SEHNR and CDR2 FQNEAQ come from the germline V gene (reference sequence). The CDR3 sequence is CASSRGRVGGGYTF. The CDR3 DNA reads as TGTGCCAGCAGCCGAGGGAGAGTAGGGGGTGGCTACACCTTC.

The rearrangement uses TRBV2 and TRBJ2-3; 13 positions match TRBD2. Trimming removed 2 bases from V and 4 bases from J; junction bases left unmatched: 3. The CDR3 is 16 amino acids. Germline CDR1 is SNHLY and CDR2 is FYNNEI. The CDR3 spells CASSETSGRASDTQYF. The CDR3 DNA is TGTGCCAGCAGTGAAACTAGCGGGAGGGCATCAGATACGCAGTATTTT.

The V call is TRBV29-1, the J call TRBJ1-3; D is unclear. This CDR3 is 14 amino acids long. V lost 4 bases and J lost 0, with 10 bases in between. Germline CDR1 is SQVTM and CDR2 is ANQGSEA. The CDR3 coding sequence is TGCAGCGTTGCATCGAGGGTCTCTGGAAACACCATATATTTT. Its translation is CSVASRVSGNTIYF.

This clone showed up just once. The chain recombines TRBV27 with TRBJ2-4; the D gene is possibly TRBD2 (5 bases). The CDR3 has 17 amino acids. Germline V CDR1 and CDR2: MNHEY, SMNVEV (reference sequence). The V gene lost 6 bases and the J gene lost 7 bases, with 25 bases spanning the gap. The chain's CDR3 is CASSLRPLGLNANIQYF. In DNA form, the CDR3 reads TGTGCCAGCAGCCTCCGACCCTTAGGACTCAACGCGAACATTCAGTACTTC.

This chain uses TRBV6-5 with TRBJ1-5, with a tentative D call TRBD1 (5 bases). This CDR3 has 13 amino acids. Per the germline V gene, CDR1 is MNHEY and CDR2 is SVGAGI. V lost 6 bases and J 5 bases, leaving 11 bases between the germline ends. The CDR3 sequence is CASRGENDQPQHF. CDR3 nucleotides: TGTGCCAGCAGAGGGGAAAACGATCAGCCCCAGCATTTT.

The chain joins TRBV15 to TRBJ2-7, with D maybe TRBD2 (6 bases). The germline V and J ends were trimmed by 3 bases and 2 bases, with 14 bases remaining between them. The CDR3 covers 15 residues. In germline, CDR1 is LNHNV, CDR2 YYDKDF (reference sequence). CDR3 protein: CATSRPGAGAYEQYF. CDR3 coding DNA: TGTGCCACCAGCAGGCCGGGAGCTGGAGCCTACGAGCAGTACTTC.

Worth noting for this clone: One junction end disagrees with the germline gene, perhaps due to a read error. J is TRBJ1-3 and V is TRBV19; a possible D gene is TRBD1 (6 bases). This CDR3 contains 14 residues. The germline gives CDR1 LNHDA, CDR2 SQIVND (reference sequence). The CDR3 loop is CASCMTGLGNTIYF. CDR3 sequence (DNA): TGTGCCAGTTGTATGACAGGCCTTGGAAACACCATATATTTT. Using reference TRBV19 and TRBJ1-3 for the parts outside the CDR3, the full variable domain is DGGITQSPKYLFRKEGQNVTLSCEQNLNHDAMYWYRQDPGQGLRLIYYSQIVNDFQKGDIAEGYSVSREKKESFPLTVTSAQKNPTAFYLCASCMTGLGNTIYFGEGSWLTVV.

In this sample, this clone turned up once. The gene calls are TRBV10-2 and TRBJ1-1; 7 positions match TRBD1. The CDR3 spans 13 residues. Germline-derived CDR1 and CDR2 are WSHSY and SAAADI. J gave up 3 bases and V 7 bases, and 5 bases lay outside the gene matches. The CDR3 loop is CASIFDRDTEAFF. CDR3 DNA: TGCGCCAGCATCTTTGACAGGGACACTGAAGCTTTCTTT.

The CDR3 reads CASSVQQGRAFF. The CDR3, as DNA: TGTGCCAGCAGCGTTCAGCAGGGGCGTGCTTTCTTT. The V and J genes are TRBV3-1 (or the pseudogene TRBV3-2) and TRBJ1-1; weak D call: TRBD1 (6 bases). CDR1 is LGHDT and CDR2 is YNNKEL in the germline V gene (reference sequence). The CDR3 has 12 amino acids. V was shortened by 5 bases and J by 11 bases, with 15 bases between the two germline ends.

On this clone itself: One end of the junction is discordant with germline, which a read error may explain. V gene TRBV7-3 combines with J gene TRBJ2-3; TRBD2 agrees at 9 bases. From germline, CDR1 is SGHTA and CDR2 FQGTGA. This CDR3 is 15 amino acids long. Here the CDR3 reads CASRLTSGSTDTQYF. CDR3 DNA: TGTGCCAGCAGATTAACTAGCGGGAGCACAGATACGCAGTATTTT.

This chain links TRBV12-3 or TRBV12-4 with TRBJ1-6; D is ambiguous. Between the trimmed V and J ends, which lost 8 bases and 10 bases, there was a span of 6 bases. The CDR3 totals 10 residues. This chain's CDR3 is CASGGSPLHF. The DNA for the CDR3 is TGTGCCAGCGGAGGCTCACCCCTCCACTTT.

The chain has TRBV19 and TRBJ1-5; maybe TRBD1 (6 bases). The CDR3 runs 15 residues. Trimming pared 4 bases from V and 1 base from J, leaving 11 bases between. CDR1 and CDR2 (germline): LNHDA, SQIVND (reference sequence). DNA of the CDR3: TGTGCCAGTAGTAGAGATGGACAGAGCAATCAGCCCCAGCATTTT. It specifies CASSRDGQSNQPQHF.

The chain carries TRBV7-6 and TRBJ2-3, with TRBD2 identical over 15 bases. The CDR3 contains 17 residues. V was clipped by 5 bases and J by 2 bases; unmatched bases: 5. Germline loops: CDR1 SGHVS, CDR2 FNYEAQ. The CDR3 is CASSAGLAGGPTDTQYF. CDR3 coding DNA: TGTGCCAGCAGCGCCGGACTAGCGGGGGGGCCCACAGATACGCAGTATTTT.

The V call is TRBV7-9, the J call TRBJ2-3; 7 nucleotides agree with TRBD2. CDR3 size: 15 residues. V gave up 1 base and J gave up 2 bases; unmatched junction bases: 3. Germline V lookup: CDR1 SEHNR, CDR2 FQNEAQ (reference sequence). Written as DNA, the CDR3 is TGTGCCAGCAGCTTAGTGGGAGGGGACACAGATACGCAGTATTTT. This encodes CASSLVGGDTDTQYF.

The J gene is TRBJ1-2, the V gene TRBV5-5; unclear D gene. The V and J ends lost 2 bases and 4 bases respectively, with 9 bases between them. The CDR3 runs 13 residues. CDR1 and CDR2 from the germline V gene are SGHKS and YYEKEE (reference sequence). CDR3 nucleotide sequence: TGTGCCAGCAGCTTTGATTCGGGCTATGGCTACACCTTC. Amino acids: CASSFDSGYGYTF.

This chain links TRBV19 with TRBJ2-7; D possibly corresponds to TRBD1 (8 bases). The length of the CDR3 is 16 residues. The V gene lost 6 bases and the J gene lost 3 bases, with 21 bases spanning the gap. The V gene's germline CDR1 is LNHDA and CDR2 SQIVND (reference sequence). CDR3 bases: TGTGCCAGTAGCCATATCGGACAGGGAGGGTACTACGAGCAGTACTTC. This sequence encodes CASSHIGQGGYYEQYF. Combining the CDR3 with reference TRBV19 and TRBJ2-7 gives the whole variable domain DGGITQSPKYLFRKEGQNVTLSCEQNLNHDAMYWYRQDPGQGLRLIYYSQIVNDFQKGDIAEGYSVSREKKESFPLTVTSAQKNPTAFYLCASSHIGQGGYYEQYFGPGTRLTVT.

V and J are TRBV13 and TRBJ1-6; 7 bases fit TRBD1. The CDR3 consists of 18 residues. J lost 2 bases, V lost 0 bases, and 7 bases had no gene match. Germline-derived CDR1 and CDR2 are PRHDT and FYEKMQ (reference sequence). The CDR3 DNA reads TGTGCCAGCAGCTTAGGGACAGGGCCCTCAACCTATAATTCACCCCTCCACTTT. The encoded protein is CASSLGTGPSTYNSPLHF.

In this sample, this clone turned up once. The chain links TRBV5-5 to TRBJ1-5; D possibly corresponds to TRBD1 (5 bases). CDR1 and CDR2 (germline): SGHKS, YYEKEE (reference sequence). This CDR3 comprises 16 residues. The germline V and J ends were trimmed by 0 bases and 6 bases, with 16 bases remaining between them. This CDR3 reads CASSLERQMGPQPQHF. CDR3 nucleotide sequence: TGTGCCAGCAGCTTGGAGAGACAGATGGGCCCTCAGCCCCAGCATTTT.

CDR3 DNA sequence: TGTGCCTGGGGGACAGGGTCCACCTATGGCTACACCTTC. It is translated as CAWGTGSTYGYTF. V gene TRBV30 combines with J gene TRBJ1-2; TRBD1 matches at 9 bases. V dropped 5 bases and J dropped 4; count of bases not matched to a gene: 5. This CDR3 region has 13 residues. In germline, CDR1 is GTSNPN, CDR2 SVGIG (reference sequence).

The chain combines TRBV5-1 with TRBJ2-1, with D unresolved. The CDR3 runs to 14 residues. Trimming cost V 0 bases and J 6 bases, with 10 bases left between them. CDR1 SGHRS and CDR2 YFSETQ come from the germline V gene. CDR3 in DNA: TGCGCCAGCAGCTTGGTAGTAACGGGCAATGAGCAGTTCTTC. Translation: CASSLVVTGNEQFF.

CDR3 sequence: CASSQAVWGAYEQYF. In nucleotides, the CDR3 is TGCGCCAGCAGCCAAGCCGTCTGGGGGGCCTACGAGCAGTACTTC. The rearrangement uses TRBV4-1 and TRBJ2-7, with D maybe TRBD2 (6 bases). This CDR3 contains 15 residues. The germline gives CDR1 MGHRA, CDR2 YSYEKL. V was pared by 1 base and J by 2 bases, with 12 bases between.